Described below is a single T cell receptor (beta chain) sequence and its context. This sample stems from a study of control samples from healthy donors and cancer patients. Germline V lookup: CDR1 SGHDT, CDR2 YYEEEE. The CDR3 spans 15 residues. V dropped 4 bases and J dropped 3; count of bases not matched to a gene: 9. Only in-frame clones appear in the TCRdb table, and some are missing; sequencing was by immunoSEQ multiplex PCR. The top ten clones hold more than 6% of a sample with roughly 400,000 clones, around 90% of them seen once. The receptor was derived from a man in his forties with head and neck cancer. The sequencing input was PBMCs. The chain carries TRBV5-6 and TRBJ2-7; 8 nucleotides agree with TRBD1. CDR3 DNA: TGTGCCAGCAGCATCAGGGGGCGCTTAATCTACGAGCAGTACTTC. It encodes CASSIRGRLIYEQYF.